Within the sample, the clone carrying this T cell receptor (beta chain) is medium-sized. The germline V and J ends were trimmed by 4 bases and 5 bases, with 14 bases remaining between them. The germline V gene encodes CDR1 GTSNPN and CDR2 SVGIG (reference sequence). CDR3 size: 13 residues. The sample is drawn from a study of PD-L1 blockade in urothelial cancer. Study details: At some point between 2012 and 2014, patients got going on atezolizumab, taking 1,200 mg intravenously every 3 weeks. There were a median of around 140,000 T cells in blood samples.

Sample time point: pretreatment peripheral blood. Patients had locally advanced or metastatic urothelial carcinoma. TCRdb's copy holds only in-frame clones and misses some; the assay was immunoSEQ multiplex PCR. Of tens of thousands of clones listed, about 83% are singletons. This receptor was obtained from a woman in her 70s with urothelial cancer. The source material was PBMCs, sampled around atezolizumab (anti-PD-L1) treatment. The chain recombines TRBV30 with TRBJ1-1; D ambiguous. Here the CDR3 DNA reads TGTGCCTGGACCCCGGAGAGGTGGACTGAAGCTTTCTTT. This gives the protein CAWTPERWTEAFF.